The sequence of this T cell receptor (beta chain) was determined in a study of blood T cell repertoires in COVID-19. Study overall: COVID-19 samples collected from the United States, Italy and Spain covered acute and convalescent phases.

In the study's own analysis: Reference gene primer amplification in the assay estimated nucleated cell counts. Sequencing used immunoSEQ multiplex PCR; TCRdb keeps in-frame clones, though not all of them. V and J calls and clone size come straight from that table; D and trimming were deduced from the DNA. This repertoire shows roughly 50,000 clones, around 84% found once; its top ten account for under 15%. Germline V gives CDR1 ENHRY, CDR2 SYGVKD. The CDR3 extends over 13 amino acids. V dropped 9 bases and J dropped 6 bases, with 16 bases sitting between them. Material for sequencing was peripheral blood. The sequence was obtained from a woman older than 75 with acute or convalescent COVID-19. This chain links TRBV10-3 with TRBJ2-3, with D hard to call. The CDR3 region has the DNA TGTGCCATACGCACACGATCCTGGGATACGCAGTATTTT. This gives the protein CAIRTRSWDTQYF.